This T cell receptor (beta chain) was captured in a study of identical twins. This clonotype was picked up a small number of times. The antigen is not known. From germline, CDR1 is SQVTM and CDR2 ANQGSEA. V dropped 0 bases and J dropped 6 bases, with 12 bases sitting between them. CDR3 length: 13 amino acids. TCRdb processed the 5' RACE reads anew with MiXCR; each CDR3 protein has one entry. The sample lists 430,000 or so distinct CDR3 sequences; 20% to 30% were seen once. Study results and limitations: The models gave estimates that fell short of the out-of-frame TCR alpha sharing seen in monozygotic twins.

The same specimen was also included in a second study, on T cells expressing NK-cell markers.

The specimen was CD4+ T cells sorted from blood. The chain is built from TRBV29-1 and TRBJ2-7, with D uncertain. This sequence originates from a woman aged 18-29 years in good health. The CDR3 here is CSVEEGMKGEQYF. The CDR3 region has the DNA TGCAGCGTTGAAGAGGGGATGAAAGGCGAGCAGTACTTC.